These 32 T cell receptor beta chains were all obtained from the same sample, sequenced in a study of T-cell reconstitution after alpha-beta-depleted transplantation in children listed by TCRdb under 2016. Read against the paper, the sample's treatment or condition label means: allogeneic hematopoietic cell transplantation with graft depleted of TCRalphabeta T cells and CD19 B cells. The library was prepared using PCR. TCRdb names Illumina HiSeq 2500 as the instrument used. To normalize quantification of the TCRbeta repertoire, the TCR libraries were built with molecular barcoding that relied on unique molecular identifiers. The public reads were run again by TCRdb, first through fastp at Q25 and then through MiXCR, and only productive beta chains were kept. When rows share a CDR3 protein, they turn into one entry using the most common DNA and genes. The sample includes 350,000 to 500,000 distinct CDR3 sequences, with around two fifths observed a single time. The ten largest clones take up 27% of the sample.

The source was PBMCs, collected before TCRalphabeta/CD19-depleted stem cell transplant. These TCRs come from a girl aged 2-9 years with aplastic anemia, due to receive a stem cell transplant.

The CDR3 spells CASSLDVLAGSTDTQYF. The CDR3 DNA follows: TGTGCCAGCAGCTTAGATGTCCTAGCGGGGAGCACAGATACGCAGTATTTT. The chain is built from TRBV7-9 and TRBJ2-3; the match to TRBD2 covers 9 bases. J lost 0 bases, V lost 1 base, and 5 bases had no gene match. The CDR3 has 17 residues. From germline, CDR1 is SEHNR and CDR2 FQNEAQ (reference sequence).

This clonotype was counted at least ten times. The chain carries TRBV5-1 and TRBJ2-1; D is unresolved. The CDR3 consists of 18 residues. The ends were cut back, 0 bases at V and 0 bases at J, with 16 bases in the middle. The germline V gene encodes CDR1 SGHRS and CDR2 YFSETQ. The DNA for the CDR3 is TGCGCCAGCAGCTTGGGCCTCCGGCCGTTGAGCTCCTACAATGAGCAGTTCTTC. This codes for CASSLGLRPLSSYNEQFF.

This clonotype was counted ten times or more. The chain joins TRBV5-1 to TRBJ2-1, with a possible D match to TRBD2 (6 bases). The V gene lost 3 bases and the J gene lost 0 bases, with 13 bases spanning the gap. This CDR3 is built from 16 residues. Germline V gives CDR1 SGHRS, CDR2 YFSETQ. CDR3 sequence: CASSSGDLRSYNEQFF. CDR3 nucleotide sequence: TGCGCCAGCAGCTCCGGGGACTTACGCTCCTACAATGAGCAGTTCTTC.

The sample holds a few counts of this clonotype. The chain is built from TRBV5-1 and TRBJ2-3, with D possibly matching TRBD2 (6 bases). Trimming took off 4 bases at V and 6 bases at J, with 21 bases between the two ends. This CDR3 comprises 16 residues. The germline gives CDR1 SGHRS, CDR2 YFSETQ. This CDR3 reads CASSLLRDLRGDTQYF. The CDR3 coding sequence is TGCGCCAGCAGCCTATTGCGGGACCTTCGAGGCGATACGCAGTATTTT. The full variable domain, in which reference TRBV5-1 and TRBJ2-3 provide the parts outside the CDR3, is KAGVTQTPRYLIKTRGQQVTLSCSPISGHRSVSWYQQTPGQGLQFLFEYFSETQRNKGNFPGRFSGRQFSNSRSEMNVSTLELGDSALYLCASSLLRDLRGDTQYFGPGTRLTVL.

This clonotype has at least ten counts. This sequence joins TRBV20-1 and TRBJ2-3; 13 nucleotides align to TRBD2. CDR1 and CDR2 (germline): DFQATT, SNEGSKA (reference sequence). V was pared by 5 bases and J by 5 bases, with 4 bases of the junction left unmatched. The CDR3 extends over 14 amino acids. The CDR3 sequence is CSAPLAGGLDTQYF. The CDR3 nucleotides are TGCAGTGCTCCACTAGCGGGAGGGCTAGATACGCAGTATTTT.

The chain combines TRBV14 with TRBJ1-1; D is unclear. The CDR3 extends over 10 amino acids. Trimming took off 10 bases at V and 7 bases at J, with 10 bases between the two ends. The germline gives CDR1 SGHDN, CDR2 FVKESK. The CDR3 DNA is TGTGCCACCCACCAGATTGAAGCTTTCTTT. This encodes CATHQIEAFF.

This chain joins TRBV20-1 and TRBJ2-3; 12 nucleotides line up with TRBD2. The CDR3 length is 15 residues. V shed 6 bases, J shed 9 bases, and the junction held 13 bases outside the gene matches. Germline CDR1 DFQATT, CDR2 SNEGSKA (reference sequence). The CDR3 sequence is CSAQPTSGRSKTQYF. The CDR3, as DNA: TGCAGTGCACAACCGACTAGCGGGAGAAGTAAAACGCAGTATTTT.

The rearrangement uses TRBV6-2 or TRBV6-3 and TRBJ2-3, with 7 bases lining up with TRBD2. Germline assignment: CDR1 MNHEY and CDR2 SVGEGT. There are 20 residues in the CDR3. V shed 0 bases and J 5 bases; nucleotides not matched to a gene: 20. CDR3: CASSYSDARELVGGGDTQYF. Here the CDR3 DNA reads TGTGCCAGCAGTTACTCGGACGCGCGGGAGCTCGTTGGGGGGGGAGATACGCAGTATTTT.

The gene calls are TRBV5-1 and TRBJ2-7; D might be TRBD1 or TRBD2, each matching 5 bases. The CDR3 runs 17 residues. Germline lookup yields CDR1 SGHRS and CDR2 YFSETQ. The V end was cut by 0 bases, the J end by 3 bases, with 19 bases between. The CDR3 sequence is CASSLVPVGTSNYEQYF. CDR3 coding DNA: TGCGCCAGCAGCTTGGTCCCAGTAGGGACGAGCAACTACGAGCAGTACTTC.

This clonotype came up a few times. The rearrangement uses TRBV6-5 and TRBJ1-4, with D unresolved. The germline V gene has CDR1 MNHEY and CDR2 SVGAGI. CDR3 length: 14 amino acids. Trimming took off 2 bases at V and 2 bases at J, with 6 bases between the two ends. As DNA, the CDR3 is TGTGCCAGCAGTTACCGGGAGACTAATGAAAAACTGTTTTTT. This translates into CASSYRETNEKLFF.

This clonotype was detected ten times or more. The rearrangement joins TRBV9 to TRBJ2-2; 10 bases are shared with TRBD2. CDR1 SGDLS and CDR2 YYNGEE come from the germline V gene. Trimming removed 4 bases from V and 6 bases from J; junction bases left unmatched: 12. The CDR3 runs to 17 residues. CDR3 residues: CASSPRDVAGGAGELFF. Written as DNA, the CDR3 is TGTGCCAGCAGCCCTAGGGACGTAGCGGGAGGAGCCGGGGAGCTGTTTTTT.

This clonotype was counted many times. This chain links TRBV28 with TRBJ1-1; D is ambiguous. CDR1 is MDHEN, CDR2 SYDVKM, per germline. Trimming shortened V by 7 bases and J by 4 bases, and 13 bases separated the two germline ends. This CDR3 region has 13 residues. The CDR3 sequence: CASTYPRITEAFF. Written as DNA, the CDR3 is TGTGCCAGCACTTATCCCCGGATCACTGAAGCTTTCTTT.

CDR3 nucleotide sequence: TGCAGTGCTAGAGGCTCGACAGCCCGACCACCCCTCCACTTT. It codes for CSARGSTARPPLHF. V usage is TRBV20-1 and J usage is TRBJ1-6; perhaps TRBD1 as D (5 bases). The CDR3 contains 14 residues. Germline lookup yields CDR1 DFQATT and CDR2 SNEGSKA (reference sequence). V shed 1 base and J shed 11 bases, with 15 bases lying between them.

This clonotype was counted ten times or more. The rearrangement links TRBV6-5 to TRBJ2-5, with D perhaps TRBD1 (5 bases). Germline V gives CDR1 MNHEY, CDR2 SVGAGI. The CDR3 has 16 amino acids. Deletions cut 2 bases from V and 2 bases from J, with 15 bases between. The CDR3 reads CASSYRGRPLQETQYF. CDR3 sequence (DNA): TGTGCCAGCAGTTACAGGGGTCGCCCTTTACAAGAGACCCAGTACTTC.

A few counts support this clonotype. The chain combines TRBV20-1 with TRBJ2-7, with 11 bases aligning to TRBD2. V lost 3 bases and J lost 7; bases outside the gene matches: 8. CDR3 length equals 14 residues. Per the germline V gene, CDR1 is DFQATT and CDR2 is SNEGSKA (reference sequence). The CDR3 is CSARELAGVWEQYF. The CDR3, as DNA: TGCAGTGCTAGGGAACTAGCGGGAGTCTGGGAGCAGTACTTC.

The gene calls are TRBV5-1 and TRBJ1-2; D is unresolved. The CDR3 extends over 15 amino acids. Between the trimmed V and J ends, which lost 0 bases and 2 bases, there was a span of 11 bases. CDR1 and CDR2 from the germline V gene are SGHRS and YFSETQ. CDR3 amino acids: CASSLGQSRNYGYTF. CDR3 nucleotides: TGCGCCAGCAGCTTGGGGCAGTCCAGAAACTATGGCTACACCTTC.

The CDR3 sequence is CASSQGLRQPQHF. CDR3 DNA sequence: TGCGCCAGCAGCCAAGGTCTGCGACAGCCCCAGCATTTT. The chain links TRBV4-3 to TRBJ1-5; D call uncertain. V dropped 1 base and J dropped 7 bases, with 8 bases sitting between them. Germline-derived CDR1 and CDR2 are LGHNA and YSLEER. The CDR3 contains 13 residues.

The gene calls are TRBV9 and TRBJ2-2, with D perhaps TRBD2 (5 bases). Germline CDR1 and CDR2: SGDLS and YYNGEE. This CDR3 is 14 amino acids long. Trimming left V 5 bases short and J 5 bases short, with 13 bases between. The CDR3 DNA reads TGTGCCAGCAGTCAGAGCCCGGGGACCGGGGAGCTGTTTTTT. This sequence encodes CASSQSPGTGELFF. Complete variable domain (other parts from reference TRBV9 and TRBJ2-2): DSGVTQTPKHLITATGQRVTLRCSPRSGDLSVYWYQQSLDQGLQFLIQYYNGEERAKGNILERFSAQQFPDLHSELNLSSLELGDSALYFCASSQSPGTGELFFGEGSRLTVL.

The genes are TRBV29-1 and TRBJ1-1; a weak D match, TRBD1 (6 bases). The germline gives CDR1 SQVTM, CDR2 ANQGSEA. Trimming stripped 4 bases from V and 7 bases from J, with 25 bases between. The CDR3 contains 16 residues. This chain's CDR3 is CSVGPLYQQGFNEAFF. The CDR3 bases are TGCAGCGTTGGGCCCTTATATCAACAGGGATTCAATGAAGCTTTCTTT. Supplemented by reference TRBV29-1 and TRBJ1-1, the full variable domain reads SAVISQKPSRDICQRGTSLTIQCQVDSQVTMMFWYRQQPGQSLTLIATANQGSEATYESGFVIDKFPISRPNLTFSTLTVSNMSPEDSSIYLCSVGPLYQQGFNEAFFGQGTRLTVV.

This clonotype occurred many times. V gene TRBV5-1 combines with J gene TRBJ2-1, with 12 bases identical to TRBD2. This CDR3 has 15 residues. After removal of 4 bases from V and 6 bases from J, the junction contained 5 bases not matched to a gene. Germline-derived CDR1 and CDR2 are SGHRS and YFSETQ. CDR3 region: CASSQTSGSPNEQFF. The DNA of the CDR3 is TGCGCCAGCAGCCAGACTAGCGGGAGTCCCAATGAGCAGTTCTTC.

The V and J genes are TRBV6-1 and TRBJ2-2; no definite D call. There are 13 residues in the CDR3. Germline CDR1 MNHNS, CDR2 SASEGT. V dropped 10 bases and J dropped 2 bases, with 11 bases sitting between them. CDR3 sequence (DNA): TGTGCCACCCGCCGAGTAAACACCGGGGAGCTGTTTTTT. Translation gives CATRRVNTGELFF.

This clonotype turned up a few times. The chain uses TRBV4-2 and TRBJ1-2; 11 nucleotides line up with TRBD1. This CDR3 has 17 amino acids. Trimming cost V 2 bases and J 2 bases; bases outside gene matches: 7. Germline V lookup: CDR1 LGHNA, CDR2 YNFKEQ. DNA of the CDR3: TGTGCCAGCAGCCAATGGGACAGGGGGACCTCGAACTATGGCTACACCTTC. Translation: CASSQWDRGTSNYGYTF.

This chain's CDR3 is CAISEPGRGYGYTF. CDR3 nucleotide sequence: TGTGCCATCAGTGAGCCGGGGCGGGGATATGGCTACACCTTC. This rearrangement joins TRBV10-3 to TRBJ1-2; possible D gene TRBD1, 5 bases. Trimming took off 2 bases at V and 5 bases at J, with 12 bases between the two ends. Per germline, CDR1 ENHRY and CDR2 SYGVKD. The CDR3 totals 14 residues.

This clonotype has more than one count but fewer than ten. The rearrangement joins TRBV2 to TRBJ2-5, with 9 bases lining up with TRBD2. The CDR3 spans 15 residues. Unmatched junction bases numbered 9, after V lost 6 bases and J lost 4 bases. The germline CDR1 and CDR2 sequences are SNHLY and FYNNEI. The CDR3 protein is CASSPLAGKAETQYF. For the CDR3, the DNA is TGTGCCAGCAGCCCACTAGCGGGCAAGGCAGAGACCCAGTACTTC.

The chain joins TRBV7-6 to TRBJ2-1; 8 nucleotides align to TRBD2. The CDR3 is 16 residues long. Germline CDR1 reads SGHVS; CDR2 reads FNYEAQ. V shed 1 base and J 2 bases; nucleotides not matched to a gene: 4. The chain's CDR3 is CASSLGYGRAYNEQFF. The CDR3 DNA reads as TGTGCCAGCAGCTTAGGCTACGGGAGGGCCTACAATGAGCAGTTCTTC.

V gene TRBV20-1 combines with J gene TRBJ2-3, with a weak D call TRBD2 (6 bases). The CDR3 runs to 15 residues. V lost 1 base, J lost 2 bases, and 13 bases lay in between. Germline lookup yields CDR1 DFQATT and CDR2 SNEGSKA (reference sequence). CDR3 sequence reads: CSARATSLSTDTQYF. The DNA for the CDR3 is TGCAGTGCTAGAGCTACTAGCCTTTCCACAGATACGCAGTATTTT.

The chain joins TRBV7-9 to TRBJ1-3; a possible D gene is TRBD1 (6 bases). The CDR3 has 16 amino acids. Germline loops: CDR1 SEHNR, CDR2 FQNEAQ (reference sequence). V lost 0 bases and J lost 2, with 11 bases in between. The CDR3 DNA is TGTGCCAGCAGCTTAGCTGACAGGATTGCTGGAAACACCATATATTTT. Translated, it gives CASSLADRIAGNTIYF.

The V gene is TRBV20-1, the J gene TRBJ1-4; D is possibly TRBD1 (6 bases). Between the trimmed V and J ends, which lost 6 bases and 6 bases, there was a span of 14 bases. The CDR3 consists of 13 residues. Looked up from germline, CDR1 is DFQATT and CDR2 is SNEGSKA (reference sequence). CDR3 amino acids: CSALVQGHEKLFF. In DNA, the CDR3 is TGCAGTGCCCTCGTCCAGGGGCATGAAAAACTGTTTTTT.

This rearrangement joins TRBV7-2 to TRBJ2-7; 7 bases align to TRBD1. Germline V gene data show CDR1 as SGHTA and CDR2 as FQGNSA. The CDR3 sequence is 15 residues long. The junction had 6 bases not matched to a gene; V was cut back by 3 bases and J by 1 base. CDR3: CASSFDRASSYEQYF. The CDR3 region has the DNA TGTGCCAGCAGCTTCGACAGGGCTTCTTCCTACGAGCAGTACTTC.

V gene TRBV6-2 or TRBV6-3 combines with J gene TRBJ2-1, with 9 bases fitting TRBD2. The germline gives CDR1 MNHEY, CDR2 SVGEGT. The CDR3 sequence is 15 residues long. J gave up 5 bases and V 5 bases, and 7 bases lay outside the gene matches. This CDR3 is CASSRAGGLNNEQFF. The CDR3, as DNA: TGTGCCAGCAGTAGGGCGGGAGGGCTGAACAATGAGCAGTTCTTC.

The chain employs TRBV1 and TRBJ1-1; TRBD1 is taken as the D call from the table, unchecked against the DNA. TRBV1 has pseudogene status. The CDR3 is made up of 17 amino acids. CDR3 DNA: TGCACCAGCAGCCAAGCCGGACAGGGAGCTACGAACACTGAAGCTTTCTTT. This encodes CTSSQAGQGATNTEAFF.

This clonotype was recorded many times. This chain uses TRBV20-1 with TRBJ1-3; D not certain. Trimming took off 2 bases at V and 0 bases at J, with 20 bases between the two ends. CDR1 and CDR2 (germline): DFQATT, SNEGSKA (reference sequence). CDR3 size: 18 residues. The CDR3 loop is CSARRFSWARDSGNTIYF. The DNA for the CDR3 is TGCAGTGCTAGAAGATTTAGTTGGGCGAGAGACTCTGGAAACACCATATATTTT.